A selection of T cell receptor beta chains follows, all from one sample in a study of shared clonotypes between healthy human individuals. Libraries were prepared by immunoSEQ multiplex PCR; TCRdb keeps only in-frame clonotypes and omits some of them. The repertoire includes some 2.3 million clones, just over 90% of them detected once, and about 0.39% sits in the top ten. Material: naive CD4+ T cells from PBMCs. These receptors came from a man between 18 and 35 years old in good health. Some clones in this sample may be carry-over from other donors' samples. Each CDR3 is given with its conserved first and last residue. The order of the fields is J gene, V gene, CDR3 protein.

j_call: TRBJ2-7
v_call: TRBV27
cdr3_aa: CASSLLDLAGQNEQYF

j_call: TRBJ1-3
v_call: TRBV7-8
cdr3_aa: CASWTPKSGNTIYF

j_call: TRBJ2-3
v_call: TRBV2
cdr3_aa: CASSETRGRDTQYF

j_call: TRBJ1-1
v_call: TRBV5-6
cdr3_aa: CASSSGSMNTEAFF

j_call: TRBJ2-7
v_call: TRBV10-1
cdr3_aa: CASSEGGTSSYEQYF

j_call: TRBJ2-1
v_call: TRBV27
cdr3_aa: CASSYRDPYNEQFF

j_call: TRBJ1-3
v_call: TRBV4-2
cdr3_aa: CASSPEVSNSGNTIYF

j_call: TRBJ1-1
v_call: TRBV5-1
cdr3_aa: CASSLASDEAFF

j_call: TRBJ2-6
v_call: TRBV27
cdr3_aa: CASSLVGSHSGANVLTF

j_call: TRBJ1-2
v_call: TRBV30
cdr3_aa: CAWGKGNYGYTF

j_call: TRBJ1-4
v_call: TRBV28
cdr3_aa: CASIYEGAGREKLFF

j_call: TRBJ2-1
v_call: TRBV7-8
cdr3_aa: CASSVRLEGEQFF

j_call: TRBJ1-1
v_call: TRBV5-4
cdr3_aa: CASSSGQGTVNTEAFF

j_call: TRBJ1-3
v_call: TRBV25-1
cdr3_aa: CASSGMVGNTIYF

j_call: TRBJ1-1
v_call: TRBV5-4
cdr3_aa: CASSPRTGTSNTEAFF

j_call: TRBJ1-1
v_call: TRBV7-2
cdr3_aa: CASSLLGGLEAFF

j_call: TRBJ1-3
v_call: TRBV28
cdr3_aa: CASSLPQGASTSGNTIYF

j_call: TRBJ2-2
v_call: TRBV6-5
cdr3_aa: CASSWTPGVGELFF

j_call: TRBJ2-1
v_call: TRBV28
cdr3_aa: CASSTLGPASYNEQFF

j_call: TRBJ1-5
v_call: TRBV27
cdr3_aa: CASSRSLIGNQPQHF

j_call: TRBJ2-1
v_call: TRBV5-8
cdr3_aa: CASSLGTGTDNEQFF

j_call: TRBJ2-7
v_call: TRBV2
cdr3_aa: CASSERTSGFSEQYF

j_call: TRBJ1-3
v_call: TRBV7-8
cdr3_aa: CASSPDRAGNTIYF

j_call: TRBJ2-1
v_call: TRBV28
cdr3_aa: CASSIPGQVLEQFF

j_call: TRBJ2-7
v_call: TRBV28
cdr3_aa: CASRIGGGGDEQYF

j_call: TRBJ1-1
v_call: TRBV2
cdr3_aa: CASSEALGLQGLSTEAFF

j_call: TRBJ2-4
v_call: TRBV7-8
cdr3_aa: CASSLWGSDIQYF

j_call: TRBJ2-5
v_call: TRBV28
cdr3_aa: CASSKPGLAGGLETQYF

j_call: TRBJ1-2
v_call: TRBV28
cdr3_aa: CASSDGDGYGYTF

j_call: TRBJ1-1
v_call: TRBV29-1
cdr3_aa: CSVDQGGTLMNTEAFF

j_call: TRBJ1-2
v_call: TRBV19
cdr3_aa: CASSPQQYGYTF

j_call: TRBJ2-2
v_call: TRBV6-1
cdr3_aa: CASIIRGAGAGELFF

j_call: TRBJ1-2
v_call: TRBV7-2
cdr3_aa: CASSVGTGYGYTF

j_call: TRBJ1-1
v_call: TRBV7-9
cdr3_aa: CASSLVSMGQLDTEAFF

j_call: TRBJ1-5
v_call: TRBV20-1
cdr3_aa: CSAREREPQHF

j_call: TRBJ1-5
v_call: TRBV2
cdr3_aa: CASTGDSNQPQHF

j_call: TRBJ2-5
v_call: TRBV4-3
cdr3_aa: CASSQGVGGAGETQYF

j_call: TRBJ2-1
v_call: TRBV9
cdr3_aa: CASSVAGRATYNEQFF

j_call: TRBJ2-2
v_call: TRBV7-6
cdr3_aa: CASSPRYGGDYPGELFF

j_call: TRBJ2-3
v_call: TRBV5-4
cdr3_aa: CASSLFGVRDTQYF

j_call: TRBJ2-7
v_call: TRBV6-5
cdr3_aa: CASSYAQRGRYEQYF

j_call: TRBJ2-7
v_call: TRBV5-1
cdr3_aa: CASSLGRTGSTYEQYF